What follows are 7 T cell receptor beta chains derived from one specimen sequenced in a study of cytomegalovirus exposure and HLA in healthy donors. Repertoires were generated with immunoSEQ multiplex PCR, while TCRdb's copy carries only in-frame clones and drops some. Found here are roughly 260,000 clones, approximately 87% of them singletons; the top ten hold about 2.8%. Specimen: PBMCs. These receptors originate from a man younger than 35 in good health and CMV-seronegative.

The chain joins TRBV7-6 to TRBJ2-7, with 9 bases that match TRBD1. V was pared by 5 bases and J by 0 bases, with 5 bases of the junction left unmatched. CDR3 length equals 15 residues. Germline CDR1 and CDR2: SGHVS and FNYEAQ. The CDR3 protein is CASSPGTGSSYEQYF. The CDR3 region has the DNA TGTGCCAGCAGCCCCGGGACAGGGAGCTCCTACGAGCAGTACTTC. Full variable domain (remainder filled in from reference TRBV7-6 and TRBJ2-7): GAGVSQSPRYKVTKRGQDVALRCDPISGHVSLYWYRQALGQGPEFLTYFNYEAQQDKSGLPNDRFSAERPEGSISTLTIQRTEQRDSAMYRCASSPGTGSSYEQYFGPGTRLTVT.

The chain carries TRBV6-6 and TRBJ1-1; the D gene is possibly TRBD1 (6 bases). Trimming pared 5 bases from V and 7 bases from J, leaving 8 bases between. The germline V gene has CDR1 MNHNY and CDR2 SVGAGI (reference sequence). The CDR3 has 11 amino acids. The CDR3 nucleotides read TGTGCCAGCAGTAACAGGGTTGAAGCTTTCTTT. The encoded protein is CASSNRVEAFF.

The chain carries TRBV27 and TRBJ1-3; no reliable D call. The ends were cut back, 4 bases at V and 0 bases at J, with 4 bases in the middle. This CDR3 comprises 13 residues. CDR1 MNHEY and CDR2 SMNVEV come from the germline V gene (reference sequence). The CDR3 sequence is CASSSLSGNTIYF. CDR3 sequence (DNA): TGTGCCAGCAGTTCCCTCTCTGGAAACACCATATATTTT.

This chain uses TRBV5-1 with TRBJ2-3, with TRBD2 as a possible D gene (6 bases). CDR3 length: 21 amino acids. Looked up from germline, CDR1 is SGHRS and CDR2 is YFSETQ. Trimming cost V 4 bases and J 0 bases, with 30 bases left between them. CDR3 protein: CASSNVLPGLHKATSTDTQYF. CDR3 nucleotides: TGCGCCAGCAGCAACGTACTTCCGGGACTGCATAAGGCGACTAGCACAGATACGCAGTATTTT.

The chain uses TRBV10-3 and TRBJ2-2, with TRBD2 as a possible D gene (5 bases). V was cut by 1 base and J by 8 bases, with 11 bases left in between. Looked up from germline, CDR1 is ENHRY and CDR2 is SYGVKD. CDR3 size: 14 residues. The CDR3 here is CAISEFGLPGELFF. CDR3 DNA sequence: TGTGCCATCAGTGAGTTCGGACTGCCGGGGGAGCTGTTTTTT.

The CDR3 DNA reads as TGTGCCAGCAGCCCGACAGGGATTCAGCCCCAGCATTTT. This gives the protein CASSPTGIQPQHF. J is TRBJ1-5 and V is TRBV27; 7 nucleotides align to TRBD1. CDR3 size: 13 residues. Germline values: CDR1 MNHEY, CDR2 SMNVEV (reference sequence). Unmatched junction bases numbered 5, after V lost 6 bases and J lost 6 bases.

The CDR3 sequence is CASIRTGTNQPQHF. CDR3 nucleotides: TGTGCCAGCATACGGACAGGGACCAATCAGCCCCAGCATTTT. The rearrangement uses TRBV6-1 and TRBJ1-5, with 8 positions matching TRBD1. With V trimmed by 7 bases and J by 3 bases, 5 bases remained unmatched. Germline lookup yields CDR1 MNHNS and CDR2 SASEGT. The CDR3 has 14 amino acids.